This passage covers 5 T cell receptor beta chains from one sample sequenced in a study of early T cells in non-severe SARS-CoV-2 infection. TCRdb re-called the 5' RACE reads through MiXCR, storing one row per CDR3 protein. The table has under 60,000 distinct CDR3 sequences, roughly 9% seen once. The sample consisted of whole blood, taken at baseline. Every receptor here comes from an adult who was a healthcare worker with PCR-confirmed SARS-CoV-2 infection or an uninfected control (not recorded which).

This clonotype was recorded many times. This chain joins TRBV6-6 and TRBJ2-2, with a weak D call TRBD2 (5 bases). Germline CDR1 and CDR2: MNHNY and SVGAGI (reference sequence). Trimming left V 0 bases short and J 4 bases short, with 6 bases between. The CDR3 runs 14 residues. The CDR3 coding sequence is TGTGCCAGCAGTTACTCGGAGGCCACCGGGGAGCTGTTTTTT. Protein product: CASSYSEATGELFF.

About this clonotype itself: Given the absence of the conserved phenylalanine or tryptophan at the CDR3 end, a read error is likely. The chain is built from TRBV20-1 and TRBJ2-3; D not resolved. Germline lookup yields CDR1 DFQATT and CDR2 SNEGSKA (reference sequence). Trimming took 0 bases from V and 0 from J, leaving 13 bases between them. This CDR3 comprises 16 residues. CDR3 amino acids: CSARESEVASTDTQYL. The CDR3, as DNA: TGCAGTGCTAGAGAATCGGAAGTGGCCAGCACAGATACGCAGTATTTA.

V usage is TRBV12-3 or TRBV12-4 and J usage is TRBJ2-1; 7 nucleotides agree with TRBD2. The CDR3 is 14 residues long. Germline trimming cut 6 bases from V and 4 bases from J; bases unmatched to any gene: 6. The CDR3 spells CASSPGGRYNEQFF. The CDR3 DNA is TGTGCCAGCAGCCCCGGGGGGAGGTACAATGAGCAGTTCTTC.

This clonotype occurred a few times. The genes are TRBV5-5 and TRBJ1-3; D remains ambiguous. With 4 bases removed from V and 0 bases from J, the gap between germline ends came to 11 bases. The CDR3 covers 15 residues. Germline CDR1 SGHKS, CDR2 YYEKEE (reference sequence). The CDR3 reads CASSAVVGSGNTIYF. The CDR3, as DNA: TGTGCCAGCAGCGCGGTCGTCGGCTCTGGAAACACCATATATTTT.

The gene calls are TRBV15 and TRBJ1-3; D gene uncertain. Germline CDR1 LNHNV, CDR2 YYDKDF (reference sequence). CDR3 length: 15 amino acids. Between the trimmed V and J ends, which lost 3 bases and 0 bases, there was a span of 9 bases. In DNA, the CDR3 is TGTGCCACCAGCAGTCGGCGCTCCTCTGGAAACACCATATATTTT. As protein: CATSSRRSSGNTIYF.